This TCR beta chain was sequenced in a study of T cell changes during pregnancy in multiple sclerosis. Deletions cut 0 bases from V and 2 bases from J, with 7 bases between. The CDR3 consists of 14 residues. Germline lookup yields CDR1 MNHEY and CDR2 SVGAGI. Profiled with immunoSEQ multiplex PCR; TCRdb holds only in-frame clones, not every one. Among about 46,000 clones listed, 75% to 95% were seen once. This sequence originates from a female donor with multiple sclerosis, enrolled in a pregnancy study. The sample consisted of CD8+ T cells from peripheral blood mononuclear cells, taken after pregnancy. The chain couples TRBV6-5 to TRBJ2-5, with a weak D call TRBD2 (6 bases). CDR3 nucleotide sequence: TGTGCCAGCAGTTACTCGACTAGGCAAGAGACCCAGTACTTC. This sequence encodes CASSYSTRQETQYF.